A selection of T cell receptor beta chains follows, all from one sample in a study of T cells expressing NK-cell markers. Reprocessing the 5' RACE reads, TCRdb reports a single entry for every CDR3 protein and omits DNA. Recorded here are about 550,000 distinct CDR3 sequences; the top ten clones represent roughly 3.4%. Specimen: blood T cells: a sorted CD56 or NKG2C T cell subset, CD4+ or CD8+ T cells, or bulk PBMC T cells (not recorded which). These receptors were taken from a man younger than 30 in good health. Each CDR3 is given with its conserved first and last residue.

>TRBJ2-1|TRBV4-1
CASSQAQPRGEQFF
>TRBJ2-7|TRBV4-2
CASSQDLGTEYYEQYF
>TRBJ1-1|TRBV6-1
CASRAQDLGTEAFF
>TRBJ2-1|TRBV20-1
CSASKGGRGLDEQFF
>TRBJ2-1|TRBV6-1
CAGSLAGSGEQFF
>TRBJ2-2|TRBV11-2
CASSLRLAGGPFTGELFF
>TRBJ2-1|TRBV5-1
CASSFRAGVYNEQFF
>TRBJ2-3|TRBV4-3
CASSPSGTNTDTQYF
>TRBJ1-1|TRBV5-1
CASSFDGQATFF
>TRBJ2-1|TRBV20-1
CSARRVQSSYNEQFF
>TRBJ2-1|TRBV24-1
CATSKTQGAGYNEQFF
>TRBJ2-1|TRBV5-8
CASSFRDRGGNEQFF
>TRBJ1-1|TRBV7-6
CASSRQTWDTEAFF
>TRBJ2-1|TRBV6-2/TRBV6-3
CASSNGAKQFF
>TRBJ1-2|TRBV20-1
CSISAGLANYGYTF
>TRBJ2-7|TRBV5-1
CASSLGILGQGAAEQYF
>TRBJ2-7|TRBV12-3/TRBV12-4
CASSFVSGRVGGYEQYF
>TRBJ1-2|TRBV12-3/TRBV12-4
CASSFGRKRLGNYGYTF
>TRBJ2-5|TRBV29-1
CSVETTSGQQETQYF
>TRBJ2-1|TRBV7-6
CASSHQKFSGSYNEQFF
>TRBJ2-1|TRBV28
CASDSLSSYNEQFF
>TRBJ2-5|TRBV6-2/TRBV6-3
CASTGGYQETQYF
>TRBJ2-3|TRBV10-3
CAISDSGTVSSTDTQYF